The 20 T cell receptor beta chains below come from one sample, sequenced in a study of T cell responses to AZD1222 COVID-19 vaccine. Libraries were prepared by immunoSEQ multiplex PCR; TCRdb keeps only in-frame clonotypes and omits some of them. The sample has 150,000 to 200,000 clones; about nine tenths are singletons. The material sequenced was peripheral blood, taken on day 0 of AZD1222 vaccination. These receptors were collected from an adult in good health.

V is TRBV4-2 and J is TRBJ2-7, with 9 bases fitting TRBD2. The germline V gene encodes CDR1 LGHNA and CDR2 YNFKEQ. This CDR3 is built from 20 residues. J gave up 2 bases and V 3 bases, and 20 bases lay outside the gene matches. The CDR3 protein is CASSHQDTGGAGGDPYEQYF. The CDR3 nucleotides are TGTGCCAGCAGCCATCAAGACACTGGGGGAGCGGGGGGCGACCCCTACGAGCAGTACTTC.

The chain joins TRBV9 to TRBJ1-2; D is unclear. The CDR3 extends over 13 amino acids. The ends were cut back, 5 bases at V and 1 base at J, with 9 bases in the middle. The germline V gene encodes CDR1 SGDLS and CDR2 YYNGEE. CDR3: CASRPDGNYGYTF. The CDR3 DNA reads TGTGCCAGCAGGCCGGACGGTAACTATGGCTACACCTTC.

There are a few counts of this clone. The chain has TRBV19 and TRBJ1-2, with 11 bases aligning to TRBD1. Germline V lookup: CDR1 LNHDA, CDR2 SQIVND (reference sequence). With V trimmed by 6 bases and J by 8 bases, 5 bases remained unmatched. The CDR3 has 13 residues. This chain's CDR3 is CASSGQGAGGYTF. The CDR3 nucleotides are TGTGCCAGTAGCGGACAGGGGGCTGGCGGCTACACCTTC.

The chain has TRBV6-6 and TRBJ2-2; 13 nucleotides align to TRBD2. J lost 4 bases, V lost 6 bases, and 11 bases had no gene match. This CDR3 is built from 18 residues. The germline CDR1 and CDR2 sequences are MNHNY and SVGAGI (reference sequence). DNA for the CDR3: TGTGCCAGCAGCCGAGTGACGACTAGCGGGGGGTCCACCGGGGAGCTGTTTTTT. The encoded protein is CASSRVTTSGGSTGELFF.

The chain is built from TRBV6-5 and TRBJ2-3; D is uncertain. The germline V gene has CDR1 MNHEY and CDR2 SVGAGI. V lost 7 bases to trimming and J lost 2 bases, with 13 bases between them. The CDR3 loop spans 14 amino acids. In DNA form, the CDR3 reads TGTGCCAGCATCCTGACACACACCACAGATACGCAGTATTTT. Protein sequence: CASILTHTTDTQYF.

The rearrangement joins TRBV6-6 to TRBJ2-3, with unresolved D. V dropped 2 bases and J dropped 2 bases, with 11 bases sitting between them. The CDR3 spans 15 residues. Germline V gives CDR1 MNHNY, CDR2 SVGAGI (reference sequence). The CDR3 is CASSYAHSTTDTQYF. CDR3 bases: TGTGCCAGCAGTTACGCTCACTCAACCACAGATACGCAGTATTTT.

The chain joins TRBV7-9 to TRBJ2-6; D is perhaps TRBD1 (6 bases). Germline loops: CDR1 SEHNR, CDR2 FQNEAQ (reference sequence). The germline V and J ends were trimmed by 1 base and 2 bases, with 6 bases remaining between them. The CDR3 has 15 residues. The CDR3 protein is CASSLEGAGANVLTF. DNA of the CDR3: TGTGCCAGCAGCTTAGAGGGGGCTGGGGCCAACGTCCTGACTTTC.

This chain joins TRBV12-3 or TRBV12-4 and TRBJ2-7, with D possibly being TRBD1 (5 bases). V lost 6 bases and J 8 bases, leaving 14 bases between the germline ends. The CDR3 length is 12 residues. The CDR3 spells CASSPSGYQQYF. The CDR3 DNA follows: TGTGCCAGCAGCCCCTCAGGGTACCAGCAGTACTTC.

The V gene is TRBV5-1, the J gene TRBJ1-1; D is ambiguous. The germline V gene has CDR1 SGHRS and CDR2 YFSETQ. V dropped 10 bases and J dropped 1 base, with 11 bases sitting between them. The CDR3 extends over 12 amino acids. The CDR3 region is CASRVGNTEAFF. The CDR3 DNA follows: TGCGCCTCCCGGGTGGGGAACACTGAAGCTTTCTTT.

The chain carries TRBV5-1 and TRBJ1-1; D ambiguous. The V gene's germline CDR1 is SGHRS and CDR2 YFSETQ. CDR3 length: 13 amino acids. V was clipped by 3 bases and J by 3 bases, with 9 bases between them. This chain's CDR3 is CASSSSWDTEAFF. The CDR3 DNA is TGCGCCAGCAGCTCCAGCTGGGACACTGAAGCTTTCTTT.

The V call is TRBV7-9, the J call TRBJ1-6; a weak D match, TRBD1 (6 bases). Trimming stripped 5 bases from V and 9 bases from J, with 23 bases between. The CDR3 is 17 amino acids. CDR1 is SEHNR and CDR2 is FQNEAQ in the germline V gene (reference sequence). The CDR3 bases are TGTGCCAGCAGCCGAGGGGGAGGGACCAGTCTCCTTTCACCCCTCCACTTT. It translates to CASSRGGGTSLLSPLHF. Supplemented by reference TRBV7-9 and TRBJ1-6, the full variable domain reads DTGVSQNPRHKITKRGQNVTFRCDPISEHNRLYWYRQTLGQGPEFLTYFQNEAQLEKSRLLSDRFSAERPKGSFSTLEIQRTEQGDSAMYLCASSRGGGTSLLSPLHFGNGTRLTVT.

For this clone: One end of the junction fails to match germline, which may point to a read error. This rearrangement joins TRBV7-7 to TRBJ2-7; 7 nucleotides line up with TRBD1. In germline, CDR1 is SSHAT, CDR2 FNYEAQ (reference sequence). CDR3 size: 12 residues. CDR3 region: CASSSRGSEQYF. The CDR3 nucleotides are TGTGCTAGCAGCTCCAGGGGGAGCGAGCAGTACTTC.

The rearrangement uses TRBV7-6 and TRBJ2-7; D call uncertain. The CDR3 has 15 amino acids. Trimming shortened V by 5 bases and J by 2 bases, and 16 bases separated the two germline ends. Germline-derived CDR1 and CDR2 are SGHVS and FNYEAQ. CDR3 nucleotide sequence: TGTGCCAGCAGCCCAGGATCGCGAACTCCCTACGAGCAGTACTTC. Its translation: CASSPGSRTPYEQYF. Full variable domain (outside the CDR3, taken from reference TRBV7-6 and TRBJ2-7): GAGVSQSPRYKVTKRGQDVALRCDPISGHVSLYWYRQALGQGPEFLTYFNYEAQQDKSGLPNDRFSAERPEGSISTLTIQRTEQRDSAMYRCASSPGSRTPYEQYFGPGTRLTVT.

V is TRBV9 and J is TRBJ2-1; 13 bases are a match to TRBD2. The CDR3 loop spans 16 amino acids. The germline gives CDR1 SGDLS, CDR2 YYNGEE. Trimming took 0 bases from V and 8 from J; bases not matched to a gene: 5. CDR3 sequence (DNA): TGTGCCAGCAGCGTAGGTACTAGCGGGGGGGAGGATGAGCAGTTCTTC. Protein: CASSVGTSGGEDEQFF.

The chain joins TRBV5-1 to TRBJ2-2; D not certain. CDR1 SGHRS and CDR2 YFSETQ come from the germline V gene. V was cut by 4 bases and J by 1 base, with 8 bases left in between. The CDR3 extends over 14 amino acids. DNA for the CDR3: TGCGCCAGCAGCAAGACGGTGAACACCGGGGAGCTGTTTTTT. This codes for CASSKTVNTGELFF.

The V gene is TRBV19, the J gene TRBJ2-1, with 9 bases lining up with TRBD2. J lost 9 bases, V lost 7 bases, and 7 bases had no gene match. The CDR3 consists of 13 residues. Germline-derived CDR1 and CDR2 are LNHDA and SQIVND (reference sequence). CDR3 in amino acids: CASNSGGISEQFF. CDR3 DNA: TGTGCCAGTAACAGCGGGGGGATTAGTGAGCAGTTCTTC. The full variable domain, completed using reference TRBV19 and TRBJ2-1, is DGGITQSPKYLFRKEGQNVTLSCEQNLNHDAMYWYRQDPGQGLRLIYYSQIVNDFQKGDIAEGYSVSREKKESFPLTVTSAQKNPTAFYLCASNSGGISEQFFGPGTRLTVL.

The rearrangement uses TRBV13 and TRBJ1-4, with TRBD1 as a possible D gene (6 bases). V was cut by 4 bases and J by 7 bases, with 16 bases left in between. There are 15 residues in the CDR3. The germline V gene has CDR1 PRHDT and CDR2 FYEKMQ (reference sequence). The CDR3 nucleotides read TGTGCCAGCAGCTCCCACAGGGAAGTTGTTGAAAAACTGTTTTTT. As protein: CASSSHREVVEKLFF. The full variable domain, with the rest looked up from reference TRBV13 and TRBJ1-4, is AAGVIQSPRHLIKEKRETATLKCYPIPRHDTVYWYQQGPGQDPQFLISFYEKMQSDKGSIPDRFSAQQFSDYHSELNMSSLELGDSALYFCASSSHREVVEKLFFGSGTQLSVL.

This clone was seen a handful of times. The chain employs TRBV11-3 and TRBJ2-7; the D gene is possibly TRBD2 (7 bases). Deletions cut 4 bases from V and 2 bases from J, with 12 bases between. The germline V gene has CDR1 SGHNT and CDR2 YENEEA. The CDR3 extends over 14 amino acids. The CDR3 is CASSSGGDTYEQYF. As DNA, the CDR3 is TGTGCCAGCAGCTCGGGGGGCGATACCTACGAGCAGTACTTC.

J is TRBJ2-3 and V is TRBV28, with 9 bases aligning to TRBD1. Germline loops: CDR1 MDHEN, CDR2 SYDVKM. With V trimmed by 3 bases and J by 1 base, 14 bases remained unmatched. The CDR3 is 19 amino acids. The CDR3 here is CASSLLNLNRGLGTDTQYF. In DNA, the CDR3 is TGTGCCAGCAGTTTGTTAAACCTCAACAGGGGGCTGGGCACAGATACGCAGTATTTT.

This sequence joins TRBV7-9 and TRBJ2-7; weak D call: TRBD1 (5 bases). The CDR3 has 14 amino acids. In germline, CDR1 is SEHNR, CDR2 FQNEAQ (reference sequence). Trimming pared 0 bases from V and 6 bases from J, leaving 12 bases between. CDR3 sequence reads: CASSLAGPPPEQYF. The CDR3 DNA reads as TGTGCCAGCAGCTTAGCGGGGCCGCCCCCCGAGCAGTACTTC.